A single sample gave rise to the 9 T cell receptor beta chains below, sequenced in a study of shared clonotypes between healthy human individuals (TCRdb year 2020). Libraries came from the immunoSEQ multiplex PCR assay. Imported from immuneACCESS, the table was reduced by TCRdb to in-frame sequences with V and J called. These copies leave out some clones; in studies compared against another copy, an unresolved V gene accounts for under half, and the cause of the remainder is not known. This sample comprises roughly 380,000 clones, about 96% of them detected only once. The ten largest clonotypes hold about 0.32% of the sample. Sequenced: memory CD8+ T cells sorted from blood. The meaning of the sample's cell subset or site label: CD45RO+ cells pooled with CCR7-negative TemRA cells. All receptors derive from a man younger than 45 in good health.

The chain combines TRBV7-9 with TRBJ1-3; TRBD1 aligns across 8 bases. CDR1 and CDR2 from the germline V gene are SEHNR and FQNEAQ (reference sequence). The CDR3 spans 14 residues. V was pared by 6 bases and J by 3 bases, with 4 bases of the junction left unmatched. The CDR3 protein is CASRRTGGGNTIYF. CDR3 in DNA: TGTGCCAGCAGGCGTACAGGGGGTGGAAACACCATATATTTT.

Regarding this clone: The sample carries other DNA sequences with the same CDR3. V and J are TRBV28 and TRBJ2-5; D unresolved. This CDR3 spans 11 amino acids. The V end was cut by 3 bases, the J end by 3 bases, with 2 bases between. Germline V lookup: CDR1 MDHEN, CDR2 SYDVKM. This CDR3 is CASSFEETQYF. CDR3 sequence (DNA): TGTGCCAGCAGTTTTGAAGAGACCCAGTACTTC.

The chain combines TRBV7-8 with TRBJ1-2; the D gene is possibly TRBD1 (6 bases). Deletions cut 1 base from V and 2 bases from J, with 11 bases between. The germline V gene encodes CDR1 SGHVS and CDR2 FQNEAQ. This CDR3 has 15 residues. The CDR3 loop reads CASSLVAGENYGYTF. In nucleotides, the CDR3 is TGTGCCAGCAGCTTAGTTGCAGGGGAAAACTATGGCTACACCTTC.

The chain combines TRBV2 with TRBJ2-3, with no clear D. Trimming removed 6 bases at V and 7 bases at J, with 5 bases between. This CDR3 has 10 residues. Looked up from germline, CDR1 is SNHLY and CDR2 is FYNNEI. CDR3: CASRVNTQYF. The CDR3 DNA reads TGTGCCAGCAGAGTCAATACGCAGTATTTT.

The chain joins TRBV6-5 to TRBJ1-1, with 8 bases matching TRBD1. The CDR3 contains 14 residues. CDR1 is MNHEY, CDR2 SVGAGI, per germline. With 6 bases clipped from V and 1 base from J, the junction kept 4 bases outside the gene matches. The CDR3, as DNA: TGTGCCAGCAGGCGAGGGACAGGGAACACTGAAGCTTTCTTT. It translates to CASRRGTGNTEAFF.

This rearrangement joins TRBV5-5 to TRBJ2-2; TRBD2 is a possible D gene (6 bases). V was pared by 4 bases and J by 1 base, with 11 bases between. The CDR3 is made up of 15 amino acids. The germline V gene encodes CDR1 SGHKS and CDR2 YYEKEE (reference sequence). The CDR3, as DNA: TGTGCCAGCAGCCCCCTAGCGTTGAACACCGGGGAGCTGTTTTTT. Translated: CASSPLALNTGELFF.

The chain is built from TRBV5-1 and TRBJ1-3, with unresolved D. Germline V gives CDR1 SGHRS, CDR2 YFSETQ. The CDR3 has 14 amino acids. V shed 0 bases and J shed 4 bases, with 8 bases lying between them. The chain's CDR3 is CASSLVGSGNTIYF. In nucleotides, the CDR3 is TGCGCCAGCAGCTTGGTAGGGTCGGGAAACACCATATATTTT. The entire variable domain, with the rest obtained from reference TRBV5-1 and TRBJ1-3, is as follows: KAGVTQTPRYLIKTRGQQVTLSCSPISGHRSVSWYQQTPGQGLQFLFEYFSETQRNKGNFPGRFSGRQFSNSRSEMNVSTLELGDSALYLCASSLVGSGNTIYFGEGSWLTVV.

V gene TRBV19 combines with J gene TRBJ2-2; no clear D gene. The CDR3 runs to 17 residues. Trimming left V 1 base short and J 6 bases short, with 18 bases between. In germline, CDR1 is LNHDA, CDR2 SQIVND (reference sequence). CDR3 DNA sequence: TGTGCCAGTAGTATAGCTCTGAGGCCAGCATCGCCCGGGGAGCTGTTTTTT. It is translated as CASSIALRPASPGELFF. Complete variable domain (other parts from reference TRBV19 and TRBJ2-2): DGGITQSPKYLFRKEGQNVTLSCEQNLNHDAMYWYRQDPGQGLRLIYYSQIVNDFQKGDIAEGYSVSREKKESFPLTVTSAQKNPTAFYLCASSIALRPASPGELFFGEGSRLTVL.

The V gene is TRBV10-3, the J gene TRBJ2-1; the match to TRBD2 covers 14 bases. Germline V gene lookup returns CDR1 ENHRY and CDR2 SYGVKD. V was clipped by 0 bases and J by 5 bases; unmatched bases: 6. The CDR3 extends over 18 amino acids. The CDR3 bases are TGTGCCATCAGTGAGTCAAGGACTAGCGGGAGGTTGGACAATGAGCAGTTCTTC. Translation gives CAISESRTSGRLDNEQFF.